This T cell receptor (beta chain) was captured by sequencing in a study of cytomegalovirus exposure and HLA in healthy donors. The study ran its PCR with 60 Vbeta and 13 Jbeta primers. The data were produced by immunoSEQ multiplex PCR, yet TCRdb's version contains in-frame clones alone and is incomplete. This sample has more than 95,000 clones, with about 16% found just once. This clone was seen a few times. What it binds is unknown. Germline CDR1 MDHEN, CDR2 SYDVKM. Trimming took 6 bases from V and 9 from J, leaving 11 bases between them. This CDR3 is built from 12 residues. Points from the study as a whole: An analysis done earlier found most TCR beta V segments productive about 87% or about 30% of the time. Within a later analysis, the majority of CMV-associated TCR beta chains appeared HLA-restricted.

Sequencing was carried out using PBMCs. The receptor comes from a female donor in good health and CMV-seronegative. The J gene is TRBJ2-2, the V gene TRBV28; weak D call: TRBD1 (5 bases). CDR3 sequence (DNA): TGTGCCAGCAGAACAGGAGCCAGGGAGCTGTTTTTT. Translated, it gives CASRTGARELFF.